This T cell receptor beta chain was sequenced for a study of blood T cell repertoires in COVID-19. Repertoires were generated with immunoSEQ multiplex PCR, while TCRdb's copy carries only in-frame clones and drops some. Of 190,000 or so clones in the sample, around 84% were seen once. The J segment lost 8 bases and the V segment lost 0 bases, leaving 9 bases of the junction unmatched. The CDR3 is 16 amino acids. Germline V gene lookup returns CDR1 LNHNV and CDR2 YYDKDF (reference sequence). The chain links TRBV15 to TRBJ2-1, with 8 bases fitting TRBD1. This TCR derives from a man in his forties with active or convalescent COVID-19. Sequenced: peripheral blood. CDR3 bases: TGTGCCACCAGCAGAGATGGGCAGGGGGCAGTCGATGAGCAGTTCTTC. Translated: CATSRDGQGAVDEQFF.